This TCR beta chain was profiled in a study of glioma-infiltrating T cells. Study-level results: Non-neoplastic patients had below-expected tissue-blood divergence, while all gliomas exceeded expectation.

Comments on this clonotype: Its specificity is not known.

Amplification of TCR alpha and beta CDR3 regions from RNA used iRepertoire nested multiplex PCR. TCRdb re-called the multiplex PCR reads with MiXCR, one entry per CDR3 protein. The sample records over 120,000 distinct CDR3 sequences, 35% to 50% being singletons. The germline CDR1 and CDR2 sequences are MNHNY and SVGAGI (reference sequence). The CDR3 has 13 amino acids. With 2 bases clipped from V and 5 bases from J, the junction kept 2 bases outside the gene matches. The origin of this receptor is a human donor with low-grade glioma or glioblastoma, undergoing nonglioma brain surgery, or in good health (not recorded which). Material for sequencing was glioma tissue, nonneoplastic brain tissue, or PBMCs (not recorded which). V gene TRBV6-6 combines with J gene TRBJ2-7; TRBD1 agrees at 8 bases. This chain's CDR3 is CASSYDRGHEQYF. CDR3 coding DNA: TGTGCCAGCAGTTACGACAGGGGCCACGAGCAGTACTTC.